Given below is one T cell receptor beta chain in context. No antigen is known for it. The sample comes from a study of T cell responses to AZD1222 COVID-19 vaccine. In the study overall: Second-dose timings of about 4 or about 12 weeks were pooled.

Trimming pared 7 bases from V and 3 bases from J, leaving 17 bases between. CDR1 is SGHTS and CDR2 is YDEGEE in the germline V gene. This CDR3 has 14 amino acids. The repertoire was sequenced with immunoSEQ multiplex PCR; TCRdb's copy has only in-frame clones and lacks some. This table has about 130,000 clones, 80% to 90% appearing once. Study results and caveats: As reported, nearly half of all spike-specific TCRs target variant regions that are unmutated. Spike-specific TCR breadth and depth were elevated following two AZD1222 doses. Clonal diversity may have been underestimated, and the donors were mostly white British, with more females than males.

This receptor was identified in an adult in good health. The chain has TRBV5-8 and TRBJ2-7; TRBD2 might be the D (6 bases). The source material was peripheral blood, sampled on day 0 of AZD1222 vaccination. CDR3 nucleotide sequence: TGTGCCAGCCCTTGGGCGGGGAAGGACTACGAGCAGTACTTC. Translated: CASPWAGKDYEQYF.